These T cell receptor beta chains were read from a single sample in a study of regulatory T cells in long-lasting Graves disease. A single record per CDR3 protein comes from TCRdb applying MiXCR to the multiplex PCR reads. The sample has 600,000 to 850,000 distinct CDR3 sequences, about 30% seen once. The source material was peripheral blood mononuclear cells (PBMCs), sampled when the disease was refractory, from a patient treated with antithyroid drugs. These receptors all stem from a female donor with Graves disease. CDR3s include the opening cysteine and the closing phenylalanine or tryptophan. The order of the fields is D gene, clone size, J gene, V gene, CDR3 protein, CDR3 DNA. D genes are given only for firm matches. Some rows mark clone size as missing; the rest say once, few, many or name a class of expanded clone.

.,few,TRBJ1-3,TRBV6-4,CASSYGSSGNTIYF,TGTGCCAGCAGTTACGGGAGCTCTGGAAACACCATATATTTT
.,.,TRBJ1-5,TRBV2,CASSDGRGNQPQHF,TGTGCCAGCAGCGACGGACGGGGGAATCAGCCCCAGCATTTT
TRBD1,.,TRBJ1-5,TRBV20-1,CSATPPGQGAQPQHF,TGCAGTGCTACCCCCCCGGGACAGGGTGCTCAGCCCCAGCATTTT
TRBD1,few,TRBJ1-5,TRBV6-1,CASRGDGTVGYSNQPQHF,TGTGCCAGCAGGGGGGACGGGACAGTAGGATATAGCAATCAGCCCCAGCATTTT
.,.,TRBJ2-5,TRBV25-1,CADAHVTQYF,TGTGCCGATGCGCATGTGACCCAGTACTTC
.,few,TRBJ2-6,TRBV12-3/TRBV12-4,CASSWGSGANVLTF,TGTGCCAGCAGTTGGGGGTCTGGGGCCAACGTCCTGACTTTC
.,.,TRBJ2-6,TRBV5-1,CASSLSSGGGANVLTF,TGCGCCAGCAGCTTGTCGAGTGGCGGGGGCGCCAACGTCCTGACTTTC
.,many,TRBJ1-1,TRBV11-2,CASNSRGVNRDVEAFF,TGTGCCAGCAACTCGCGGGGGGTAAATCGAGATGTTGAAGCTTTCTTT
.,.,TRBJ1-1,TRBV5-1,CASSLQRRGWRDTEAFF,TGCGCCAGCAGCTTGCAGCGCAGGGGTTGGAGGGACACTGAAGCTTTCTTT
.,.,TRBJ2-7,TRBV27,CASSLNVAYSSYEQYF,TGTGCCAGCAGTTTAAACGTGGCGTATAGCTCCTACGAGCAGTACTTC
.,.,TRBJ2-7,TRBV3-1,CASSLIDETYEQYF,TGTGCCAGCAGCCTAATTGACGAAACCTACGAGCAGTACTTC
.,many,TRBJ2-5,TRBV27,CASGVGQETQYF,TGTGCCAGCGGAGTTGGCCAAGAGACCCAGTACTTC
.,.,TRBJ2-7,TRBV3-1,CASSQDRTGLQYF,TGTGCCAGCAGCCAAGATCGAACGGGATTGCAGTACTTC
.,.,TRBJ1-2,TRBV6-1,CASSYALNYGYTF,TGTGCCAGCAGTTACGCTCTTAACTATGGCTACACCTTC
.,.,TRBJ1-1,TRBV5-1,CASSARGGNTEAFF,TGCGCCAGCAGTGCACGGGGTGGGAACACTGAAGCTTTCTTT
.,once,TRBJ2-5,TRBV20-1,CSARETGRETQYF,TGCAGTGCTAGAGAGACCGGCAGAGAGACCCAGTACTTC
.,few,TRBJ1-2,TRBV11-2,CASSLEGNSGYGYTF,TGTGCCAGCAGCTTAGAGGGAAACTCAGGCTATGGCTACACCTTC
TRBD1,few,TRBJ1-6,TRBV11-2,CASRQLTGANSPLHF,TGTGCCAGCAGACAACTGACAGGGGCTAATTCACCCCTCCACTTT
.,many,TRBJ1-1,TRBV2,CASSEVGRNTEAFF,TGTGCCAGCAGTGAAGTTGGCCGAAACACTGAAGCTTTCTTT
TRBD1,.,TRBJ1-5,TRBV6-2/TRBV6-3,CASRQGAFNQPQHF,TGTGCCAGCAGACAGGGGGCATTCAATCAGCCCCAGCATTTT
.,.,TRBJ2-3,TRBV5-1,CASSLIAGTDTQYF,TGCGCCAGCAGCTTGATAGCGGGCACAGATACGCAGTATTTT
.,.,TRBJ1-5,TRBV19,CASSGGRGIGNQPQHF,TGTGCCAGTAGCGGGGGGCGAGGTATTGGCAATCAGCCCCAGCATTTT
.,once,TRBJ2-7,TRBV29-1,CSVGGGVGGEQYF,TGCAGCGTTGGAGGCGGCGTGGGGGGCGAGCAGTACTTC
.,.,TRBJ1-3,TRBV7-2,CASSIYTAGNTIYF,TGTGCCAGCAGTATTTACACGGCTGGAAACACCATATATTTT
TRBD2,.,TRBJ2-3,TRBV27,CASSLPSGSKGTDTQYF,TGTGCCAGCAGTTTACCTAGCGGGAGTAAGGGCACAGATACGCAGTATTTT
TRBD1,.,TRBJ1-2,TRBV10-3,CAISDRHETGVDYGYTF,TGTGCCATCAGTGATCGTCATGAGACAGGGGTGGACTATGGCTACACCTTC
.,.,TRBJ1-3,TRBV19,CASSVQQFSGNTIYF,TGTGCCAGTAGCGTACAGCAATTCTCTGGAAACACCATATATTTT
.,.,TRBJ2-5,TRBV11-3,CASSSNSIETQYF,TGTGCCAGCAGCTCCAATAGCATAGAGACCCAGTACTTC
.,many,TRBJ1-2,TRBV20-1,CSARAPAQHGYTF,TGCAGTGCTAGAGCCCCGGCACAGCATGGCTACACCTTC
.,.,TRBJ1-1,TRBV27,CASSLLGGSTEAFF,TGTGCCAGCAGTTTACTAGGGGGAAGCACTGAAGCTTTCTTT
.,few,TRBJ1-2,TRBV18,CASSQTTRGYTF,TGTGCCAGCTCACAAACAACGCGCGGCTACACCTTC